The rows below give T cell receptor beta chains drawn from one sample of a study of molecular identifiers for immune sequencing clone quantification. TCRdb independently ran MiXCR on the PCR reads; one entry per CDR3 protein. The data contain about 630,000 distinct CDR3 sequences, 25% of them singletons. Source material: naive CD8+ T cells from blood, with Jurkat cell RNA spiked in. The receptors here all came from a human donor in good health. Some libraries in this study had Jurkat cell RNA spiked in. The CDR3 runs from the conserved cysteine through the conserved F or W. The D gene is left open where the match is weak. Clone size is not always given. Where it is, it says once, few, many or a class for expanded clones.

J gene: TRBJ2-5; clone size: many; V gene: TRBV7-9; D gene: TRBD2; CDR3 protein: CASSLASGIGKTQYF; CDR3 DNA: TGTGCCAGCAGCTTGGCTAGCGGGATCGGAAAGACCCAGTACTTC
J gene: TRBJ2-6; clone size: many; V gene: TRBV5-1; D gene: .; CDR3 protein: CASRELGARTSGANVLTF; CDR3 DNA: TGCGCCAGCAGGGAACTCGGGGCTCGAACCTCTGGGGCCAACGTCCTGACTTTC
J gene: TRBJ1-1; clone size: .; V gene: TRBV6-6; D gene: .; CDR3 protein: CASSRDKGLLNTEAFF; CDR3 DNA: TGTGCCAGCAGTCGGGACAAGGGGCTTTTAAACACTGAAGCTTTCTTT
J gene: TRBJ1-2; clone size: few; V gene: TRBV7-9; D gene: TRBD1; CDR3 protein: CASSPLLSSETGRDGNYGYTF; CDR3 DNA: TGTGCCAGCAGCCCACTCCTTTCTTCTGAGACAGGGAGGGATGGAAACTATGGCTACACCTTC
J gene: TRBJ2-7; clone size: .; V gene: TRBV5-4; D gene: .; CDR3 protein: CASSARTGGTYEQYF; CDR3 DNA: TGTGCCAGCAGCGCCCGGACGGGCGGTACCTACGAGCAGTACTTC
J gene: TRBJ1-1; clone size: many; V gene: TRBV29-1; D gene: .; CDR3 protein: CSVEMGAGEAFF; CDR3 DNA: TGCAGCGTGGAAATGGGGGCAGGTGAAGCTTTCTTT
J gene: TRBJ2-5; clone size: .; V gene: TRBV6-5; D gene: .; CDR3 protein: CASTAERWETQYF; CDR3 DNA: TGTGCCAGCACTGCCGAGAGGTGGGAGACCCAGTACTTC
J gene: TRBJ2-3; clone size: many; V gene: TRBV27; D gene: .; CDR3 protein: CASSFGLLDTQYF; CDR3 DNA: TGTGCCAGCAGTTTCGGGCTTTTAGATACGCAGTATTTT
J gene: TRBJ1-4; clone size: many; V gene: TRBV7-9; D gene: .; CDR3 protein: CASSFSGRDEKLFF; CDR3 DNA: TGTGCCAGCAGCTTTTCAGGGCGAGATGAAAAACTGTTTTTT
J gene: TRBJ1-2; clone size: few; V gene: TRBV5-8; D gene: .; CDR3 protein: CAGGASSRGYTF; CDR3 DNA: TGTGCCGGAGGGGCGTCCTCGCGGGGCTACACCTTC
J gene: TRBJ1-1; clone size: few; V gene: TRBV7-2; D gene: .; CDR3 protein: CASIPPRGYGTEAFF; CDR3 DNA: TGTGCCAGCATTCCCCCCCGGGGCTACGGCACTGAAGCTTTCTTT
J gene: TRBJ2-7; clone size: many; V gene: TRBV9; D gene: TRBD2; CDR3 protein: CASSTEGLATYEQYF; CDR3 DNA: TGTGCCAGCAGCACCGAGGGACTAGCTACTTACGAGCAGTACTTC
J gene: TRBJ2-1; clone size: .; V gene: TRBV20-1; D gene: .; CDR3 protein: CSARVDGSYNEQFF; CDR3 DNA: TGCAGTGCTAGAGTTGATGGGTCCTACAATGAGCAGTTCTTC
J gene: TRBJ1-2; clone size: .; V gene: TRBV27; D gene: TRBD1; CDR3 protein: CACSPGQGANYGYTF; CDR3 DNA: TGTGCCTGCAGTCCCGGACAGGGAGCTAACTATGGCTACACCTTC
J gene: TRBJ2-7; clone size: few; V gene: TRBV19; D gene: TRBD2; CDR3 protein: CASSMGLAATYEQYF; CDR3 DNA: TGTGCCAGTAGTATGGGACTAGCGGCCACCTACGAGCAGTACTTC
J gene: TRBJ1-1; clone size: many; V gene: TRBV15; D gene: .; CDR3 protein: CATSSRGQNEAFF; CDR3 DNA: TGTGCCACCAGCAGTCGCGGACAGAACGAAGCTTTCTTT
J gene: TRBJ1-1; clone size: many; V gene: TRBV7-2; D gene: TRBD1; CDR3 protein: CASSGGQANTEAFF; CDR3 DNA: TGTGCCAGCAGCGGCGGACAGGCCAACACTGAAGCTTTCTTT
J gene: TRBJ1-5; clone size: .; V gene: TRBV27; D gene: TRBD1; CDR3 protein: CASSLLGQGAVGQPQHF; CDR3 DNA: TGTGCCAGCAGTTTATTAGGGCAGGGGGCGGTAGGTCAGCCCCAGCATTTT
J gene: TRBJ2-3; clone size: many; V gene: TRBV6-1; D gene: .; CDR3 protein: CASSEGLVRMSTDTQYF; CDR3 DNA: TGTGCCAGCAGTGAAGGCTTGGTCCGGATGTCCACAGATACGCAGTATTTT
J gene: TRBJ2-1; clone size: .; V gene: TRBV12-5; D gene: TRBD2; CDR3 protein: CASGLALAGGPHEQFF; CDR3 DNA: TGTGCTAGTGGTTTGGCTCTAGCGGGAGGGCCACATGAGCAGTTCTTC
J gene: TRBJ2-3; clone size: .; V gene: TRBV6-5; D gene: TRBD2; CDR3 protein: CACSPLAGVSDTQYF; CDR3 DNA: TGTGCCTGCAGCCCTCTAGCGGGGGTTTCAGATACGCAGTATTTT
J gene: TRBJ1-1; clone size: .; V gene: TRBV5-8; D gene: .; CDR3 protein: CASSLGDGLNTEASF; CDR3 DNA: TGCGCCAGCAGCCTGGGGGACGGATTGAACACTGAAGCTTCCTTT
J gene: TRBJ2-3; clone size: many; V gene: TRBV7-9; D gene: .; CDR3 protein: CASSSSLGPDTQYF; CDR3 DNA: TGTGCCAGCAGCTCGAGCCTCGGCCCAGATACGCAGTATTTT
J gene: TRBJ2-3; clone size: .; V gene: TRBV5-1; D gene: TRBD1; CDR3 protein: CASNGDRGPSTDTQYF; CDR3 DNA: TGCGCCAGCAACGGGGACAGGGGCCCTAGCACAGATACGCAGTATTTT
J gene: TRBJ2-3; clone size: many; V gene: TRBV3-1; D gene: .; CDR3 protein: CASSPSRGGPPDTQYF; CDR3 DNA: TGTGCCAGCAGCCCTTCGAGGGGGGGGCCGCCAGATACGCAGTATTTT
J gene: TRBJ2-5; clone size: .; V gene: TRBV12-3/TRBV12-4; D gene: .; CDR3 protein: CASIKGTGACLETQYF; CDR3 DNA: TGTGCCAGCATCAAGGGGACGGGGGCGTGTTTAGAGACCCAGTACTTC
J gene: TRBJ2-1; clone size: .; V gene: TRBV11-2; D gene: TRBD1; CDR3 protein: CASSLTDRGYNEQFF; CDR3 DNA: TGTGCCAGCAGCTTAACGGACAGGGGCTACAATGAGCAGTTCTTC